The sequence of this TCR beta chain was determined in a study of response to subunit inactivated influenza vaccine. Regarding this clonotype: What it binds is unknown.

There are 17 residues in the CDR3. J was trimmed by 1 base and V by 2 bases; bases with no gene match: 10. Per germline, CDR1 ENHRY and CDR2 SYGVKD. Regarding the study as a whole: It was suggested by the authors that few new T cells are recruited by each seasonal influenza vaccination.

TCRdb reanalysed the RT-PCR reads using MiXCR and keeps one entry per CDR3 protein. The sample contains fewer than 250,000 distinct CDR3 sequences, around an eighth of which appear only once. Sample: CD8+ T cells sorted from PBMCs, taken 4 to 6 days after vaccination. This chain links TRBV10-3 with TRBJ1-2, with TRBD1 matching over 7 bases. The TCR sequence derives from a man over 45 who received an inactivated influenza vaccine. CDR3: CAISETFRDRGNYGYTF. DNA for the CDR3: TGTGCCATCAGTGAGACTTTCCGGGACAGAGGTAACTATGGCTACACCTTC.